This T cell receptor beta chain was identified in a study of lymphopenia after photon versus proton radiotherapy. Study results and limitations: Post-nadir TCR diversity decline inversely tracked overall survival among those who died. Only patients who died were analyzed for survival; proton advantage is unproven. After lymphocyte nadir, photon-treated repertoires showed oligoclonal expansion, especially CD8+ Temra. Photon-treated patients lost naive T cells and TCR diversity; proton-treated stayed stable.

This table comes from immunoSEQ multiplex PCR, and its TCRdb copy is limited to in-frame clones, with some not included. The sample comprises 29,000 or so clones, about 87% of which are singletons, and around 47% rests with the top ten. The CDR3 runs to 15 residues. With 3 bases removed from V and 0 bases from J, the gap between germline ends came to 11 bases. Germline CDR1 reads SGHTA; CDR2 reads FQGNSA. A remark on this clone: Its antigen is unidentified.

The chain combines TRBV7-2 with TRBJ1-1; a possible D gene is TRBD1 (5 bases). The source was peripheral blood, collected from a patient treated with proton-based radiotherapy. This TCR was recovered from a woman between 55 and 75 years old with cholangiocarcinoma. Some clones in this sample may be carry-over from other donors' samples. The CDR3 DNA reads TGTGCCAGCAGCTTCGTTGGGGGGATGAACACTGAAGCTTTCTTT. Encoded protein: CASSFVGGMNTEAFF. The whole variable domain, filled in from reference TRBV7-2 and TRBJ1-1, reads GAGVSQSPSNKVTEKGKDVELRCDPISGHTALYWYRQSLGQGLEFLIYFQGNSAPDKSGLPSDRFSAERTGGSVSTLTIQRTQQEDSAVYLCASSFVGGMNTEAFFGQGTRLTVV.